The present T cell receptor (beta chain) was sequenced within a study of cytomegalovirus exposure and HLA in healthy donors. In germline, CDR1 is MNHNS, CDR2 SASEGT. The CDR3 has 16 amino acids. The V gene lost 4 bases and the J gene lost 0 bases, with 13 bases spanning the gap. The study drew the donors from its roughly 120-subject validation cohort, separate from the roughly 700-subject first cohort. Method: immunoSEQ multiplex PCR; TCRdb's copy keeps in-frame clones and lacks some. Counted here are about 130,000 clones, approximately 89% occurring once; the ten biggest clones make up about 9.9%. Input material: PBMCs. The TCR sequence derives from a woman aged 18-35 years in good health and CMV-seropositive. J is TRBJ1-5 and V is TRBV6-1; no firm D call. CDR3 in DNA: TGTGCCAGCAGTGCCGGGTCGATGAATAGCAATCAGCCCCAGCATTTT. Translating gives CASSAGSMNSNQPQHF.